The 10 T cell receptor beta chains below all came from one sample that was sequenced in a study of Graves' ophthalmopathy and Graves' hyperthyroidism. RNA transcripts served as template for amplifying TCR beta CDR3 sequences. The workflow started with a first-round RT-PCR run with HTBI primers and then moved on to a second-round multiplex PCR. In TCRdb, the multiplex PCR reads were re-called with MiXCR into one record per CDR3 protein. The table includes hundreds of thousands of distinct CDR3 sequences, about 24% detected once. What was sequenced was peripheral blood. Source of these receptors: a woman between 18 and 29 years old with stable Graves' hyperthyroidism. Some clones in this sample may be carry-over from other donors' samples.

The CDR3 DNA reads TGTGCCAGCAGCCCAAACACAGGAGGAGCTTTCTTT. Amino acid sequence: CASSPNTGGAFF. The V gene is TRBV7-8, the J gene TRBJ1-1; D may be TRBD1 (5 bases). CDR1 SGHVS and CDR2 FQNEAQ come from the germline V gene. Trimming removed 5 bases from V and 10 bases from J, with 14 bases in between. The CDR3 totals 12 residues.

This clonotype has at least ten counts. The rearrangement links TRBV6-2 or TRBV6-3 to TRBJ1-5; D is unclear. The CDR3 has 13 amino acids. Trimming shortened V by 4 bases and J by 11 bases, and 15 bases separated the two germline ends. Per germline, CDR1 MNHEY and CDR2 SVGEGT. For the CDR3, the DNA is TGTGCCAGCAGTTCTGGTGTAAACCCTTCCCAGCATTTT. Protein sequence: CASSSGVNPSQHF.

The chain recombines TRBV12-3 or TRBV12-4 with TRBJ1-1, with 8 bases fitting TRBD1. V lost 7 bases and J lost 5; bases outside the gene matches: 6. The CDR3 extends over 13 amino acids. The CDR3 region is CASISTGGTEAFF. The CDR3 nucleotides are TGTGCCAGCATCTCAACAGGGGGTACTGAAGCTTTCTTT.

This clonotype occurred a few times. The chain combines TRBV18 with TRBJ1-3; D is unclear. Trimming cost V 1 base and J 0 bases, with 7 bases left between them. The CDR3 has 15 residues. Looked up from germline, CDR1 is KGHSH and CDR2 is LQKENI. The CDR3: CASSPQADSGNTIYF. The CDR3, as DNA: TGTGCCAGCTCACCACAAGCAGACTCTGGAAACACCATATATTTT. The variable domain in full, completed from reference TRBV18 and TRBJ1-3, reads NAGVMQNPRHLVRRRGQEARLRCSPMKGHSHVYWYRQLPEEGLKFMVYLQKENIIDESGMPKERFSAEFPKEGPSILRIQQVVRGDSAAYFCASSPQADSGNTIYFGEGSWLTVV.

In this sample, this clonotype turned up many times. The DNA of the CDR3 is TGTGCCAGCACCACGCCACCGGGACAGGGGGCGCGGCAGTACTTC. It codes for CASTTPPGQGARQYF. The chain combines TRBV28 with TRBJ2-7; 12 bases align to TRBD1. The V and J ends lost 7 bases and 9 bases, in that order; junction bases with no gene match: 13. The germline V gene encodes CDR1 MDHEN and CDR2 SYDVKM. The CDR3 consists of 15 residues.

This clonotype was counted at least ten times. This chain joins TRBV6-1 and TRBJ2-4; D is perhaps TRBD1 (6 bases). The CDR3 is 14 residues long. Looked up from germline, CDR1 is MNHNS and CDR2 is SASEGT. Trimming took 1 base from V and 9 from J, leaving 13 bases between them. The DNA of the CDR3 is TGTGCCAGCAGTGAAGTGGCAGGGGCGGTCATTCAGTACTTC. This gives the protein CASSEVAGAVIQYF.

The sample holds a few counts of this clonotype. The gene calls are TRBV12-3 or TRBV12-4 and TRBJ2-2, with D perhaps matching TRBD1 (5 bases). The CDR3 runs to 15 residues. Deletions cut 6 bases from V and 4 bases from J, with 15 bases between. CDR3 coding DNA: TGTGCCAGCAGGGTAGACAGTTCCATCACCGGGGAGCTGTTTTTT. This sequence encodes CASRVDSSITGELFF.

This clonotype was observed many times. This chain joins TRBV28 and TRBJ1-1; D is unresolved. The CDR3 is made up of 14 amino acids. Germline V CDR1 and CDR2: MDHEN, SYDVKM. Trimming stripped 4 bases from V and 3 bases from J, with 12 bases between. The CDR3 DNA reads as TGTGCCAGCAGTTCACCCGGACGGGACACTGAAGCTTTCTTT. Translated: CASSSPGRDTEAFF.

The sample holds many counts of this clonotype. One end of the junction does not line up with germline, which may come from a read error. This chain uses TRBV12-3 or TRBV12-4 with TRBJ1-2; no reliable D call. CDR3 length equals 13 residues. CDR3: CASSLGQSYGYTF. The CDR3 DNA reads as TGTGCCAGCAGCTTAGGTCAGTCCTATGGCTACACCTTC.

This clonotype was found a few times. The chain is built from TRBV11-2 and TRBJ1-1; unclear D gene. Germline assignment: CDR1 SGHAT and CDR2 FQNNGV. CDR3 length: 16 residues. V was pared by 5 bases and J by 1 base, with 17 bases between. CDR3 in DNA: TGTGCCAGCAGCGATCCGGTTTTTGTCACGAACACTGAAGCTTTCTTT. This gives the protein CASSDPVFVTNTEAFF. The variable domain in full, completed from reference TRBV11-2 and TRBJ1-1, reads EAGVAQSPRYKIIEKRQSVAFWCNPISGHATLYWYQQILGQGPKLLIQFQNNGVVDDSQLPKDRFSAERLKGVDSTLKIQPAKLEDSAVYLCASSDPVFVTNTEAFFGQGTRLTVV.